The present T cell receptor beta chain was sequenced within a study of tumor-infiltrating lymphocytes in oesophageal squamous cell carcinoma. This clonotype was detected many times. V shed 9 bases, J shed 4 bases, and the junction held 8 bases outside the gene matches. The CDR3 runs to 14 residues. Germline lookup yields CDR1 LNHDA and CDR2 SQIVND (reference sequence). Using its own MiXCR run on the PCR reads, TCRdb lists one record per CDR3 protein. The sample lists roughly 14,000 distinct CDR3 sequences, around 50% occurring once. The sequenced sample was blood. V usage is TRBV19 and J usage is TRBJ1-1, with 10 bases fitting TRBD1. The TCR originated in a male donor with esophageal squamous cell carcinoma. CDR3 DNA sequence: TGTGCCAGCCCGACAGGGGGCATGGTCACTGAAGCTTTCTTT. Its protein product is CASPTGGMVTEAFF.